This entry lists 15 T cell receptor beta chains sequenced from one sample in a study of blood T cell repertoires in COVID-19. Libraries were prepared by immunoSEQ multiplex PCR; TCRdb keeps only in-frame clonotypes and omits some of them. The sample has around 55,000 clones, 90% seen once. Sequencing was carried out using peripheral blood. The receptors come from a man aged 40-49 years with acute or convalescent COVID-19.

A remark on this clone: Compared with germline, one end of the junction differs, possibly owing to a read error. The gene calls are TRBV30 and TRBJ2-5, with D possibly TRBD1 on 6 matching bases. In germline, CDR1 is GTSNPN, CDR2 SVGIG (reference sequence). There are 11 residues in the CDR3. The DNA for the CDR3 is TGTGCTTGGACAGTGTCTGAGACCCAGTACTTC. Translated: CAWTVSETQYF.

This rearrangement joins TRBV11-2 to TRBJ2-7; 8 bases map to TRBD1. The CDR3 spans 12 residues. The V gene's germline CDR1 is SGHAT and CDR2 FQNNGV. The V segment lost 5 bases and the J segment 5 bases; nucleotides outside the gene matches: 2. In nucleotides, the CDR3 is TGTGCCAGCAGCCCGGACAGGGACGAGCAGTACTTC. It is translated as CASSPDRDEQYF.

This clone has only a few counts. The chain recombines TRBV27 with TRBJ2-1, with 11 bases lining up with TRBD2. The V segment lost 3 bases and the J segment 5 bases; nucleotides outside the gene matches: 6. This CDR3 region has 16 residues. Germline lookup yields CDR1 MNHEY and CDR2 SMNVEV (reference sequence). CDR3 loop: CASSFFGTSGDNEQFF. CDR3 sequence (DNA): TGTGCCAGCAGTTTTTTTGGGACTAGCGGTGACAATGAGCAGTTCTTC.

DNA for the CDR3: TGCGCCAGCAGCTTTGGGACAGGGGGATTAGCCAGTGGGGAGCAGTTCTTC. Its protein product is CASSFGTGGLASGEQFF. V usage is TRBV5-1 and J usage is TRBJ2-1, with 11 positions matching TRBD1. The V gene end was trimmed by 2 bases and the J gene end by 10 bases; junction bases not matched to a gene: 14. Germline CDR1 is SGHRS and CDR2 is YFSETQ. This CDR3 region has 17 residues.

The J gene is TRBJ2-7, the V gene TRBV5-5, with D perhaps matching TRBD2 (5 bases). The length of the CDR3 is 15 residues. Trimming left V 0 bases short and J 2 bases short, with 12 bases between. The germline gives CDR1 SGHKS, CDR2 YYEKEE (reference sequence). This chain's CDR3 is CASSLGGDVTYEQYF. CDR3 nucleotides: TGTGCCAGCAGCTTGGGGGGAGACGTCACCTACGAGCAGTACTTC.

Concerning this clone itself: Other DNA variants within this sample encode the same CDR3. The CDR3 coding sequence is TGTGCCAGCAGCACCGACAGGGGGCTCTATGGCTACACCTTC. Residues: CASSTDRGLYGYTF. The V and J genes are TRBV5-6 and TRBJ1-2, with 10 bases that match TRBD1. This CDR3 is 14 amino acids long. Germline CDR1 SGHDT, CDR2 YYEEEE. Trimming at V came to 4 bases and at J to 4 bases, leaving 4 bases not matched to a gene.

This clone was seen a handful of times. The chain employs TRBV19 and TRBJ1-2, with 7 positions matching TRBD1. The CDR3 runs 14 residues. CDR1 is LNHDA, CDR2 SQIVND, per germline (reference sequence). V was pared by 4 bases and J by 6 bases, with 8 bases of the junction left unmatched. In nucleotides, the CDR3 is TGTGCCAGTAGTAGGGACAGCCAGCAGGATGGCTACACCTTC. Encoded protein: CASSRDSQQDGYTF.

V is TRBV11-2 and J is TRBJ2-1; perhaps TRBD2 as D (5 bases). Trimming took off 5 bases at V and 4 bases at J, with 27 bases between the two ends. Germline V gene data show CDR1 as SGHAT and CDR2 as FQNNGV. The CDR3 is made up of 19 amino acids. CDR3 residues: CASSRRSQQLVSFYNEQFF. The CDR3 bases are TGTGCCAGCAGCCGCCGGTCACAACAACTAGTCTCCTTTTACAATGAGCAGTTCTTC. Drawing the rest from reference TRBV11-2 and TRBJ2-1, the complete variable domain is EAGVAQSPRYKIIEKRQSVAFWCNPISGHATLYWYQQILGQGPKLLIQFQNNGVVDDSQLPKDRFSAERLKGVDSTLKIQPAKLEDSAVYLCASSRRSQQLVSFYNEQFFGPGTRLTVL.

The J gene is TRBJ1-5, the V gene TRBV6-2 or TRBV6-3; 7 nucleotides line up with TRBD1. Trimming took 5 bases from V and 5 from J; bases not matched to a gene: 3. The germline V gene encodes CDR1 MNHEY and CDR2 SVGEGT. The CDR3 covers 13 residues. CDR3 sequence reads: CASSRQGDQPQHF. In DNA, the CDR3 is TGTGCCAGCAGTCGACAGGGTGATCAGCCCCAGCATTTT.

Here the CDR3 reads CATRFGLAGDEQFF. The CDR3 DNA follows: TGTGCAACACGCTTTGGACTAGCGGGAGACGAGCAGTTCTTC. The genes are TRBV30 and TRBJ2-1; 13 nucleotides agree with TRBD2. Germline CDR1 and CDR2: GTSNPN and SVGIG (reference sequence). The CDR3 runs to 14 residues.

This rearrangement joins TRBV7-9 to TRBJ2-7, with 8 bases aligning to TRBD2. CDR3 length: 15 residues. With 2 bases clipped from V and 6 bases from J, the junction kept 9 bases outside the gene matches. Germline V gives CDR1 SEHNR, CDR2 FQNEAQ (reference sequence). CDR3 sequence (DNA): TGTGCCAGCAGCTTACTAGCGGGCTCAAATGGCGAGCAGTACTTC. This translates into CASSLLAGSNGEQYF.

The chain links TRBV18 to TRBJ2-5; D may be TRBD1 (6 bases). Germline V CDR1 and CDR2: KGHSH, LQKENI. The CDR3 has 13 amino acids. V was cut by 6 bases and J by 2 bases, with 10 bases left in between. In nucleotides, the CDR3 is TGTGCCAGCTCTTATGGACAGCAAGAGACCCAGTACTTC. Translation: CASSYGQQETQYF.

This clone has just one count. The chain has TRBV12-3 or TRBV12-4 and TRBJ1-3; TRBD1 might be the D (5 bases). V lost 5 bases, J lost 4 bases, and 9 bases lay in between. The CDR3 sequence is 13 residues long. The DNA of the CDR3 is TGTGCCAGCAGTACGGAGGGGGGAAACACCATATATTTT. Its protein is CASSTEGGNTIYF.

The V gene is TRBV4-2, the J gene TRBJ2-1; 9 bases agree with TRBD2. The CDR3 has 16 amino acids. CDR1 and CDR2 from the germline V gene are LGHNA and YNFKEQ. Germline trimming cut 1 base from V and 6 bases from J; bases unmatched to any gene: 7. The CDR3: CASSQVEAGGSNEQFF. CDR3 nucleotide sequence: TGTGCCAGCAGCCAAGTAGAAGCGGGAGGATCCAATGAGCAGTTCTTC.

The chain links TRBV5-1 to TRBJ1-3; 9 bases are a match to TRBD1. CDR1 and CDR2 from the germline V gene are SGHRS and YFSETQ. The CDR3 runs 15 residues. Trimming took 0 bases from V and 2 from J; bases not matched to a gene: 0. CDR3 residues: CASSLGQGAGNTIYF. CDR3 DNA: TGCGCCAGCAGCTTGGGACAGGGGGCTGGAAACACCATATATTTT. Combining the CDR3 with reference TRBV5-1 and TRBJ1-3 gives the whole variable domain KAGVTQTPRYLIKTRGQQVTLSCSPISGHRSVSWYQQTPGQGLQFLFEYFSETQRNKGNFPGRFSGRQFSNSRSEMNVSTLELGDSALYLCASSLGQGAGNTIYFGEGSWLTVV.